This T cell receptor (beta chain) was documented in a study of blood T cells in healthy people across ages. Peripheral blood was drawn, around 9.3 milliliters per donor. The authors ran a second PCR of roughly 7 to 11 cycles using a sample-barcoded 5' primer and a J-beta primer mix. Via MiXCR, TCRdb re-called the 5' RACE reads, giving one row per CDR3 protein. The sample contains about 290,000 distinct CDR3 sequences, roughly 27% of which appear only once. The CDR3 contains 12 residues. Per the germline V gene, CDR1 is SEHNR and CDR2 is FQNEAQ (reference sequence). The V and J ends lost 5 bases and 12 bases respectively, with 16 bases between them.

This receptor was taken from a woman aged 70-85 years in good health. The chain uses TRBV7-9 and TRBJ1-1; D gene ambiguous. Sequenced: blood. CDR3 sequence: CASSGRNYASFF. The CDR3 nucleotides are TGTGCCAGCAGCGGACGGAACTACGCCTCTTTCTTT.